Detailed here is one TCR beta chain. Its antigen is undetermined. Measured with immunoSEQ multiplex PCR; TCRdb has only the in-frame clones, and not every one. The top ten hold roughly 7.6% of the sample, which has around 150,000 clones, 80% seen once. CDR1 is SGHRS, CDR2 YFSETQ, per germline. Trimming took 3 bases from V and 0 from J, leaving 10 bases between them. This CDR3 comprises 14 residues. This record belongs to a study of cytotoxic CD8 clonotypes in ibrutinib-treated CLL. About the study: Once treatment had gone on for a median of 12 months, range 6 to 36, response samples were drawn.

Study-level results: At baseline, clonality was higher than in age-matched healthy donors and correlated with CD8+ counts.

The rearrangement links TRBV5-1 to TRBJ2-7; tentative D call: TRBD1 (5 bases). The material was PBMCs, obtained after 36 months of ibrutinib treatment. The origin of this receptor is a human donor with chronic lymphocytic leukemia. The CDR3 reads CASSWRTSSYEQYF. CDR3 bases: TGCGCCAGCAGCTGGCGGACAAGCTCCTACGAGCAGTACTTC.